This T cell receptor (beta chain) comes out of a study of cytomegalovirus exposure and HLA in healthy donors (dated by TCRdb to the late 2010s). For context, the study as a whole: An earlier analysis of several hundred of the donors reported 250 to 300 Gb of sequence data and around 110 million unique TCR beta sequences from around 200 million T cells. Because of strong linkage in the cohort, roughly five DR-DQ haplotypes were treated as single units for association and clustering. A later genetic analysis took genome-wide SNP genotypes for about 55% of the 666 donors and used that subset as a discovery cohort. On average, about 240,000 unique TCR beta nucleotide sequences were sequenced per donor among some 430 genotyped donors of the cohort, with roughly a sixth of those sequences being non-productive. About 280 gigabases of sequencing data and 70 million to 100 million unique TCR sequences made up an early release that covered over 550 HLA-typed donors. In an earlier analysis of roughly 540 of the donors, high-throughput TCR beta sequencing was used to judge whether each TCR beta V gene segment behaved as functional or pseudogenic. The number of donors typed differed by locus, with 629-630 for A, B, C, DRB1 and DQB1, more than 500 for DQA1, some 570 for DPA1, and approximately 470 for DPB1. Using immunosequencing, the study profiled T cell repertoires from around 670 subjects and related those repertoires to cytomegalovirus serostatus. Every repertoire in the discovery cohort had been generated on one and the same sequencing platform. A later analysis re-analyzed previously published TCR beta repertoires from approximately 670 donors and added high-resolution HLA genotyping to study TCR occurrence patterns. Donor age, sex, ethnicity and CMV serostatus were collected together with the repertoire data. Of the roughly 400 genotyped donors, 65% to 90% fell in the genetic ancestry cluster associated with self-reported Caucasian donors. To predict cytomegalovirus infection status, the study combined high-throughput TCR immunosequencing, statistical association of individual TCRs with disease status, and machine learning. The study was designed to test whether signatures of past pathogen exposure could be identified by cataloging public T cell receptors. In addition to the first cohort of approximately 670 subjects, a separate validation cohort of 120 different subjects was used. Rather than using new phenotypic data, the later analysis identified candidate immune exposures from TCR beta sequences and from how often those sequences occurred across donors. HLA typing covered class I and class II loci at four-digit resolution.

The cohort comprised 550 to 700 healthy bone marrow donors. Cohort members were all nominally healthy when sampled, although unrecorded immune exposures were likely present. The donor tested CMV seronegative and was one of the 352 seronegative cohort members. Every donor gave a peripheral blood sample, and the peripheral blood mononuclear cells from that sample were used for TCR beta sequencing. The Qiagen DNeasy Blood Extraction Kit was used to extract genomic DNA from the blood cell samples. The library came from the immunoSEQ multiplex PCR assay. For the multiplex PCR, a mixture combining 60 forward primers for TCR Vbeta segments and 13 reverse primers for TCR Jbeta segments was used. The CDR3 region of rearranged TCR beta genes was amplified from genomic DNA by a multiplex PCR assay. The Illumina HiSeq System was used to sequence the amplified TCR beta libraries as 87-base-pair reads. In the source study's methods: In a later analysis, roughly 80 million unique TCR beta chains were counted across the 500 to 850 repertoires, and about 10 million of these chains were shared by at least two donors. Raw reads were error-corrected and collapsed into unique sequences with a nearest-neighbor algorithm that merged closely related sequences to remove PCR and sequencing errors. Alignment of CDR3 sequences to IMGT reference sequences was used to assign V, D and J gene segments. Each retained sequence needed at least a six-nucleotide match to both a V gene segment and a J gene segment. A rearrangement was called productive if the CDR3 had no stop codons and remained in frame with V and J, and every other rearrangement was called non-productive. CDR3 was defined according to IMGT convention as the region running from the second conserved V-encoded cysteine to the conserved J-encoded phenylalanine. The earlier analysis of about 590 of the donors excluded sequences that lacked an unambiguous match to a single V gene segment. In an earlier analysis of a few hundred of the donors, V segments were called functional above 56.7% productive rearrangements and were called segregating when the between-donor standard deviation exceeded 5%. A statistical classification framework was built to diagnose cytomegalovirus status from the catalog of TCR beta chain sequences. A later analysis assigned V and J genes by comparing TCR nucleotide sequences with IMGT/GENE-DB human TR gene sequences. Using the TCRdist pipeline, a later analysis assigned CDR3 sequences along with most-parsimonious VDJ recombination scenarios. In a later analysis, each TCR beta chain was defined by its CDR3 amino acid sequence together with its V-gene family, and reads without a unique V-gene family were excluded. As a way to deal with suspected cross-contamination and a sequencing artifact, a later analysis dropped hundreds of nucleotide sequences that were highly shared and had low generation probability. For each public chain, a later analysis derived a clonal expansion index from normalized ranks of inferred template counts within each repertoire. Generation probabilities in a later analysis came from a VDJ recombination model fitted to out-of-frame rearrangements, and those results were checked against IGoR. In a later analysis, TCR-TCR, TCR-HLA and TCR-CMV co-occurrence was scored with hypergeometric tests, and a repertoire-size bias correction was applied to TCR pairs. In a later analysis, false discovery rates were estimated by permuting HLA or CMV assignments 20 times. In a later analysis, co-occurring TCRs were grouped using DBSCAN, with TCRdist sequence similarity added in when clustering inside HLA-allele-positive subsets. Repertoires with fewer than 30,000 or more than 120,000 public chains, plus five repertoires with anomalous nucleotide sharing, were excluded from co-occurrence clustering. This is the immuneACCESS table as TCRdb keeps it, with only in-frame sequences that have V and J called. A part of the clones is gone; compared with another copy, unresolved V genes explain less than half, and the rest is unexplained. The V and J calls and clone size are taken from that table; D and trimming were inferred from the DNA. The table for this sample lists 250,000 to 350,000 clones; around 90% of them were counted only once. The biggest ten clones account for 2% to 3% of the sample.

Comments on this clone: The target of this receptor is not known. Per-base quality was not reported, and no clone a single base away is much larger than it.

General conclusions and limits of the study: The 87-base-pair reads could not distinguish some IMGT-functional V segments, including TRBV6-2 and TRBV6-3, so those segments were excluded. Compared with equally common non-associated chains, HLA-associated TCR beta chains in a later analysis were more clonally expanded and had lower generation probabilities. Across donors, most TCR sequences were observed very rarely, whereas some public TCRs were present in many individuals. A further reported finding was that TCR beta sequences accurately predicted the HLA-A and HLA-B alleles for most subjects in the first cohort. The sequencing pipeline was judged likely to have produced a cluster of highly shared sequence variants as a technical artifact. In a later analysis, several top co-occurrence clusters were reported to appear linked to parvovirus B19, influenza, CMV and Epstein-Barr virus. A later analysis found that TCR association rates varied across HLA loci, with DRB1 alleles showing the most associated TCRs and HLA-C alleles the fewest. A total of fewer than 200 TCR beta chains were listed by the study as associated with cytomegalovirus. In a later genetic analysis, a missense DCLRE1C variant was associated with V-gene and J-gene trimming of TCR beta chains, and the association was replicated in an independent cohort. Immune exposure information for the cohort was limited to CMV serostatus. Because HLA typing was unavailable for some donors at each locus, only the typed subset was used in association tests. The authors suggested that the approach could potentially be generalized to other disease states and immunological phenotypes. This cohort had only TCR beta chains sequenced, and the lack of alpha or paired-chain data limited which features could be detected. Linkage disequilibrium might explain the correlated functional status among segregating V segments, but an unknown experimental factor could not be ruled out. In a later analysis, more than 15,000 TCR beta sequences were associated with specific HLA alleles at a false discovery rate of 0.05. Because counts were too low, roughly 16 rarely observed V segments, including chromosome 9 orphons, were excluded from the earlier analysis of several hundred of the donors. In a later analysis, most CMV-associated TCR beta chains were found to appear HLA-restricted, with HLA associations seemingly driven largely by CMV exposure. In an earlier analysis of around 600 of the donors, most TCR beta V segments were observed in productive rearrangements about 87% or about 30% of the time, broadly matching IMGT annotations. Presence/absence analyses assumed roughly uniform sequencing depth across donors, an assumption that may not hold. A few of the identified cytomegalovirus-associated TCR beta chains were confirmed in vitro to be specific for cytomegalovirus antigens. When HLA alleles, especially DR and DQ, strongly co-occurred, TCR associations were difficult to assign to individual alleles. The classifier was reported to diagnose cytomegalovirus status with high specificity and sensitivity in both the original cohort and the validation cohort. A later genetic analysis reported fewer N-insertions in productive TCRs among donors in an Asian-associated ancestry cluster than the roughly 640-donor mean.

The V end loses 4 bases and the J end loses 0 bases, and a stretch of 5 bases separates them. The CDR3 covers 13 residues, taking in both the cysteine and the phenylalanine. The entry retains the CDR3 DNA only, 39 bases that are in frame from base 1. Sequences SGHDT (CDR1) and YYEEEE (CDR2) are obtained from the germline V gene. The sample comprised PBMCs. This chain is built from TRBV5-6 and TRBJ2-1, with the D gene not confidently named. The source of this sequence is a woman under 30 in good health and CMV-seronegative. In nucleotides, the sequence is TGTGCCAGCAGCCCGAGCTCCTACAATGAGCAGTTCTTC. Its protein product is CASSPSSYNEQFF. The full variable domain, with segments outside the CDR3 supplied by the reference TRBV5-6 and TRBJ2-1 proteins, appears as DAGVTQSPTHLIKTRGQQVTLRCSPKSGHDTVSWYQQALGQGPQFIFQYYEEEERQRGNFPDRFSGHQFPNYSSELNVNALLLGDSALYLCASSPSSYNEQFFGPGTRLTVL.